This T cell receptor beta chain was recovered during a study of T cell repertoires in cytomegalovirus infection. The overall study: Indications came from public TCR beta signatures; they pointed to CMV infection and to a matching HLA type.

Per the germline V gene, CDR1 is SGDLS and CDR2 is YYNGEE. The CDR3 totals 14 residues. Trimming left V 0 bases short and J 6 bases short, with 12 bases between. TCRdb re-analysed the reads in MiXCR, keeping a single row per CDR3 protein. The sample holds around 530,000 distinct CDR3 sequences, 15% to 20% seen once. The table lists this clonotype with a few counts. The antigen is unknown. Findings and limits, study-wide: CMV carriers having the relevant HLA were flagged by cumulative public TCR beta family frequency. The study found HLA-C-restricted CMV-specific TCR beta clonotypes dominating the ex vivo response.

The sample consisted of CD8+ T cells from PBMCs. The chain combines TRBV9 with TRBJ1-2; D uncertain. The TCR originated in a human donor in good health (CMV status not recorded). Some clones in this sample may be carry-over from other donors' samples. The CDR3 nucleotides are TGTGCCAGCAGCGTAGATCGGAGTACGCATGGCTACACCTTC. It specifies CASSVDRSTHGYTF.